This entry features one T cell receptor beta chain sequence. A junction boundary mismatches the germline segment, possibly from a read error. Germline CDR1 is SNHLY and CDR2 is FYNNEI. The CDR3 spans 19 residues. This specimen belongs to a study of T-cell reconstitution after alpha-beta-depleted transplantation in children. As it was prepared, the TCRbeta library received unique molecular identifiers. TCRdb processed the PCR reads anew with MiXCR; each CDR3 protein has one entry. The data hold a few hundred thousand distinct CDR3 sequences, with around 13% observed a single time. The sequenced sample was PBMCs from the stem cell graft donor, obtained from the stem cell graft. The chain combines TRBV2 with TRBJ2-3; 12 nucleotides align to TRBD1. The sequence was obtained from a human donor who donated a stem cell graft to a child with combined immunodeficiency. CDR3 protein: CTSSRVTGTGGGGTDTQYF. In DNA form, the CDR3 reads TGTACCAGCAGTCGCGTTACCGGGACAGGGGGCGGAGGGACAGATACGCAGTATTTT.